This T cell receptor (beta chain) was sequenced in a study of blood T cell repertoires in COVID-19. Study details: Material from acute and convalescent COVID-19 was sourced from the United States, Italy and Spain. Sources were T cells, B-cell-depleted T cells, or PBMCs; the material itself was cDNA or gDNA.

Germline V gene sequence: CDR1 SNHLY, CDR2 FYNNEI. The CDR3 spans 10 residues. V lost 5 bases, J lost 6 bases, and 4 bases lay in between. Authors' data handling: Counts of nucleated cells, estimated from reference gene primer amplification, were obtained. Produced via immunoSEQ multiplex PCR; TCRdb's table is partial and in-frame only. Clone size and V and J calls were adopted from that table, with D and trimming inferred from the DNA. The profile shows more than 300,000 clones, roughly 90% of them singletons. The TCR sequence derives from a man aged 18 to 35 who had recovered from COVID-19. The V call is TRBV2, the J call TRBJ1-2; no reliable D call. Material for sequencing was peripheral blood. The CDR3 here is CASSYNGYTF. CDR3 bases: TGTGCCAGCAGTTATAATGGCTACACCTTC.